The 14 T cell receptor beta chains below all came from one sample that was sequenced in a study of blood T cell repertoires in COVID-19. Assay: immunoSEQ multiplex PCR; the TCRdb copy retains only in-frame clones and omits some. The table includes some 200,000 clones, 70% to 90% detected once. Source material: peripheral blood. These TCRs come from a woman aged 18 to 35 who had recovered from COVID-19.

This chain links TRBV19 with TRBJ1-1; no clear D gene. The CDR3 sequence is 13 residues long. Germline lookup yields CDR1 LNHDA and CDR2 SQIVND (reference sequence). Trimming stripped 5 bases from V and 4 bases from J, with 11 bases between. Written as DNA, the CDR3 is TGTGCCAGTAGTCTCTACAGCTCCACTGAAGCTTTCTTT. Its protein product is CASSLYSSTEAFF. The entire variable domain, with the rest obtained from reference TRBV19 and TRBJ1-1, is as follows: DGGITQSPKYLFRKEGQNVTLSCEQNLNHDAMYWYRQDPGQGLRLIYYSQIVNDFQKGDIAEGYSVSREKKESFPLTVTSAQKNPTAFYLCASSLYSSTEAFFGQGTRLTVV.

The table lists this clone with a count of one. J is TRBJ1-1 and V is TRBV29-1; TRBD1 matches at 7 bases. Unmatched junction bases numbered 6, after V lost 2 bases and J lost 6 bases. CDR1 SQVTM and CDR2 ANQGSEA come from the germline V gene. The CDR3 has 13 residues. In DNA, the CDR3 is TGCAGCGTTGAAAGAGGGGGCGATGCTGAAGCTTTCTTT. It specifies CSVERGGDAEAFF.

The chain uses TRBV6-5 and TRBJ1-6; D may be TRBD1 (6 bases). Germline V CDR1 and CDR2: MNHEY, SVGAGI. The CDR3 spans 14 residues. With 2 bases removed from V and 9 bases from J, the gap between germline ends came to 11 bases. This chain's CDR3 is CASSYGGGSSPLHF. The CDR3 bases are TGTGCCAGCAGTTACGGGGGCGGAAGTTCACCCCTCCACTTT.

The sample holds one count of this clone. V gene TRBV28 combines with J gene TRBJ1-2, with a possible D match to TRBD1 (6 bases). Germline V gene sequence: CDR1 MDHEN, CDR2 SYDVKM. The V end lost 5 bases, the J end lost 4 bases, and 11 bases lay between the germline ends. The CDR3 length is 13 residues. Written as DNA, the CDR3 is TGTGCCAGCAGTCCACAGGGTAGCTATGGCTACACCTTC. Translated, it gives CASSPQGSYGYTF.

The chain recombines TRBV9 with TRBJ2-2; the D gene is possibly TRBD2 (7 bases). The germline V gene has CDR1 SGDLS and CDR2 YYNGEE. The CDR3 is 15 amino acids. V lost 5 bases, J lost 5 bases, and 16 bases lay in between. For the CDR3, the DNA is TGTGCCAGCAGTGAGGGGGAGGGCCGGACCGGGGAGCTGTTTTTT. This encodes CASSEGEGRTGELFF.

The CDR3, as DNA: TGTGCCAGCAGCGTCAGTCACCCCACAGATACGCAGTATTTT. This translates into CASSVSHPTDTQYF. V gene TRBV9 combines with J gene TRBJ2-3; unclear D gene. Germline assignment: CDR1 SGDLS and CDR2 YYNGEE. The V end was cut by 2 bases, the J end by 2 bases, with 9 bases between. The CDR3 covers 14 residues.

The chain employs TRBV29-1 and TRBJ2-7, with 9 bases aligning to TRBD1. The CDR3 has 15 amino acids. V gave up 6 bases and J gave up 6 bases; unmatched junction bases: 15. Germline CDR1 reads SQVTM; CDR2 reads ANQGSEA. The CDR3 loop is CSVVKPGTGFIEQYF. CDR3 sequence (DNA): TGCAGCGTAGTAAAGCCCGGGACAGGGTTCATCGAGCAGTACTTC.

This chain links TRBV13 with TRBJ2-7, with 9 nucleotides matching TRBD2. With 2 bases clipped from V and 7 bases from J, the junction kept 12 bases outside the gene matches. Germline CDR1 reads PRHDT; CDR2 reads FYEKMQ (reference sequence). The CDR3 spans 16 residues. CDR3 in amino acids: CASSLNRGLAGVEQYF. CDR3 bases: TGTGCCAGCAGCTTAAATAGGGGACTAGCAGGGGTGGAGCAGTACTTC.

The rearrangement uses TRBV7-9 and TRBJ1-3; D uncertain. V shed 4 bases and J shed 1 base, with 8 bases lying between them. This CDR3 region has 14 residues. Germline values: CDR1 SEHNR, CDR2 FQNEAQ (reference sequence). This CDR3 reads CASSSEESGNTIYF. The CDR3 nucleotides read TGTGCCAGCAGCTCGGAGGAATCTGGAAACACCATATATTTT. The variable domain in full, completed from reference TRBV7-9 and TRBJ1-3, reads DTGVSQNPRHKITKRGQNVTFRCDPISEHNRLYWYRQTLGQGPEFLTYFQNEAQLEKSRLLSDRFSAERPKGSFSTLEIQRTEQGDSAMYLCASSSEESGNTIYFGEGSWLTVV.

This chain links TRBV6-2 or TRBV6-3 with TRBJ2-2, with 8 nucleotides matching TRBD2. This CDR3 region has 16 residues. Germline CDR1 and CDR2: MNHEY and SVGEGT. V shed 6 bases and J 4 bases; nucleotides not matched to a gene: 10. CDR3 bases: TGTGCCAGCAGCCTCCCGGGGGGGCGCGGCACCGGGGAGCTGTTTTTT. Translation gives CASSLPGGRGTGELFF.

V gene TRBV2 combines with J gene TRBJ2-3; 12 bases are a match to TRBD2. The ends lost 1 base at V and 6 bases at J; junction bases unmatched: 8. CDR3 size: 17 residues. Germline values: CDR1 SNHLY, CDR2 FYNNEI. CDR3 bases: TGTGCCAGCAGTGAAGAACTAGCGGGAGGATGGTCGGATACGCAGTATTTT. The encoded protein is CASSEELAGGWSDTQYF.

The chain is built from TRBV7-9 and TRBJ2-7; D perhaps matches TRBD1 (7 bases). The CDR3 extends over 16 amino acids. Trimming took 5 bases from V and 3 from J, leaving 20 bases between them. The germline V gene encodes CDR1 SEHNR and CDR2 FQNEAQ (reference sequence). CDR3 in amino acids: CASSQGGTGTIYEQYF. The CDR3 coding sequence is TGTGCCAGCAGCCAGGGGGGTACAGGAACTATCTACGAGCAGTACTTC.

This clone was picked up a small number of times. This rearrangement joins TRBV6-5 to TRBJ1-4; 9 nucleotides match TRBD1. Germline CDR1 reads MNHEY; CDR2 reads SVGAGI. This CDR3 has 14 residues. J was trimmed by 5 bases and V by 6 bases; bases with no gene match: 4. The CDR3 nucleotides read TGTGCCAGCAGGGACAGGGGAAAAAATGAAAAACTGTTTTTT. Translated, it gives CASRDRGKNEKLFF.

The CDR3, as DNA: TGTGCCAGCAGCCTTTCCGGGACAGAGGTTGAAGCTTTCTTT. Its translation is CASSLSGTEVEAFF. This chain uses TRBV5-4 with TRBJ1-1; 7 positions match TRBD1. CDR1 is SGHNT, CDR2 YYREEE, per germline (reference sequence). The V segment lost 4 bases and the J segment 7 bases; nucleotides outside the gene matches: 10. The CDR3 totals 14 residues. Full variable domain (remainder filled in from reference TRBV5-4 and TRBJ1-1): ETGVTQSPTHLIKTRGQQVTLRCSSQSGHNTVSWYQQALGQGPQFIFQYYREEENGRGNFPPRFSGLQFPNYSSELNVNALELDDSALYLCASSLSGTEVEAFFGQGTRLTVV.